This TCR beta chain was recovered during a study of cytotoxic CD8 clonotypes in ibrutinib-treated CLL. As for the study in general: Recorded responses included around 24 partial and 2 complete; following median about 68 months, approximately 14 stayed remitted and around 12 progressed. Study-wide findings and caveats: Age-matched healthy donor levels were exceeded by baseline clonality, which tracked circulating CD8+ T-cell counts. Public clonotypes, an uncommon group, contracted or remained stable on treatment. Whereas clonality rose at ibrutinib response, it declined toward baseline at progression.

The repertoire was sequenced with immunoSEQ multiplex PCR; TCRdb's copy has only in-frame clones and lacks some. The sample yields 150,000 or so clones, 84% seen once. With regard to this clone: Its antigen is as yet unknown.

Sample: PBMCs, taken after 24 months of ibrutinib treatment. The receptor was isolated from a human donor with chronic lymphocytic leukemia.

The DNA of the CDR3 is TGTGCCAGTAGCACGGGACAGGGGGCTACGAACACCGGGGAGCTGTTTTTT. It yields the protein CASSTGQGATNTGELFF. V usage is TRBV19 and J usage is TRBJ2-2; 12 bases are shared with TRBD1. The CDR3 is made up of 17 amino acids. Trimming at V came to 6 bases and at J to 0 bases, leaving 5 bases not matched to a gene. Germline V gene data show CDR1 as LNHDA and CDR2 as SQIVND (reference sequence).